This record concerns one T cell receptor (beta chain) sequence. TCRdb keeps only in-frame clones here, not all; method: immunoSEQ multiplex PCR. Among about 410,000 clones listed, roughly 90% were seen once. These data belong to a study of blood T cell repertoires in COVID-19. The CDR3 loop spans 16 amino acids. Germline CDR1 and CDR2: MNHNS and SASEGT. Trimming took 3 bases from V and 7 from J, leaving 19 bases between them. This sequence originates from a woman in her 30s with active or convalescent COVID-19. Sample: peripheral blood. V usage is TRBV6-1 and J usage is TRBJ1-5; weak D call: TRBD1 (5 bases). The CDR3 DNA reads as TGTGCCAGCAGTGATATTTTCGGGGGACCGGGGCAGCCCCAGCATTTT. Residues: CASSDIFGGPGQPQHF.